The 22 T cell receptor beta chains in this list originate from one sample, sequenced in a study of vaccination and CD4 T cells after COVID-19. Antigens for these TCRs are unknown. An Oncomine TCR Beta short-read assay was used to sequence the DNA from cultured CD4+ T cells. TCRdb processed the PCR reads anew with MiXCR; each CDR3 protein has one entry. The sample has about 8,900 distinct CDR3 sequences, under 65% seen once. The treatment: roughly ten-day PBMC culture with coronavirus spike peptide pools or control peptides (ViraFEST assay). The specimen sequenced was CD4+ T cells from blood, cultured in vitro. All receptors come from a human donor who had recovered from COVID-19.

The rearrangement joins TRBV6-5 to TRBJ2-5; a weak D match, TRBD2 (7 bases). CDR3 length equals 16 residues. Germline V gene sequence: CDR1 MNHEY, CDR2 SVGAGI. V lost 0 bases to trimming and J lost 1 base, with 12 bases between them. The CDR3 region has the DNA TGTGCCAGCAGTTACTCGGCGGGGGCAGTCCAAGAGACCCAGTACTTC. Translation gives CASSYSAGAVQETQYF.

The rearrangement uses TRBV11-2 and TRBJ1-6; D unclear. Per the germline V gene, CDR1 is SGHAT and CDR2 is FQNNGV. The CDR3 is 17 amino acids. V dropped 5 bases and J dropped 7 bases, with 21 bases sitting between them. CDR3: CASSNLRLGSKNSPLHF. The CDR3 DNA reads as TGTGCCAGCAGCAATCTACGGTTGGGCAGTAAGAATTCACCCCTCCACTTT. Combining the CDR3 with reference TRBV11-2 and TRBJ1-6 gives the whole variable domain EAGVAQSPRYKIIEKRQSVAFWCNPISGHATLYWYQQILGQGPKLLIQFQNNGVVDDSQLPKDRFSAERLKGVDSTLKIQPAKLEDSAVYLCASSNLRLGSKNSPLHFGNGTRLTVT.

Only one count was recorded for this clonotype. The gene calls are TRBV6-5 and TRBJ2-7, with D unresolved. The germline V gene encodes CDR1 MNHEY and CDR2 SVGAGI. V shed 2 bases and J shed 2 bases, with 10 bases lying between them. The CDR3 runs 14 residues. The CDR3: CASSYGAGTYEQYF. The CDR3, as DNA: TGTGCCAGCAGTTACGGAGCAGGAACCTACGAGCAGTACTTC.

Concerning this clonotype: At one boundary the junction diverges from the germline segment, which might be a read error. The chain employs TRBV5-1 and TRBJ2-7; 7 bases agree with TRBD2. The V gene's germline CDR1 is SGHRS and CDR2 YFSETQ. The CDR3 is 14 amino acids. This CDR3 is CASRLEGGPYEQYF. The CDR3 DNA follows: TGCGCCAGCAGATTGGAGGGAGGGCCGTACGAGCAGTACTTC.

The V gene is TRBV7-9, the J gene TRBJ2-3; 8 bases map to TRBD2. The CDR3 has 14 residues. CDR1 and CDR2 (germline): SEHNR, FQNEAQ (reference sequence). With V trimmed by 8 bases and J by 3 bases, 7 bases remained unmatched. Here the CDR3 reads CASLNSGETDTQYF. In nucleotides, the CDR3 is TGTGCCAGCCTAAATAGCGGGGAGACAGATACGCAGTATTTT.

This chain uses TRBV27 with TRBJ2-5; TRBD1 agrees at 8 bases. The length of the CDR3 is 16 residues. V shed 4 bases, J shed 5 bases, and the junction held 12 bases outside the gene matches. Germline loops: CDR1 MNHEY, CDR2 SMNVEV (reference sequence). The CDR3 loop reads CASSSWSGQGRETQYF. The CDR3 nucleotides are TGTGCCAGCAGTTCCTGGTCTGGACAGGGCAGGGAGACCCAGTACTTC.

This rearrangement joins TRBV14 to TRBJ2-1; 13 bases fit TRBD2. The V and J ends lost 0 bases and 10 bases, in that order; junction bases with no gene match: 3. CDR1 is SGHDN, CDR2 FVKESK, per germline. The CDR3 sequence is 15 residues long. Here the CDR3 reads CASSQELAGGEEQFF. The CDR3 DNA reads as TGTGCCAGCAGCCAAGAACTAGCGGGAGGGGAGGAGCAGTTCTTC.

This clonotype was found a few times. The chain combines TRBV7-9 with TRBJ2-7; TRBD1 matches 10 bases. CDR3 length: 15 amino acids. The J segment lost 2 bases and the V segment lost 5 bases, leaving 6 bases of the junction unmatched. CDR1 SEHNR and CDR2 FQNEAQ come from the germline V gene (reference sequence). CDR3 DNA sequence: TGTGCCAGCAGCGCCCCGGGACAGGGGACCTACGAGCAGTACTTC. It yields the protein CASSAPGQGTYEQYF.

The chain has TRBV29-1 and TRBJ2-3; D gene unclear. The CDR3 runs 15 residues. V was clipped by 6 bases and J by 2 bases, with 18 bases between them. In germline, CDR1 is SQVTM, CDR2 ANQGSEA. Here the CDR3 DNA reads TGCAGCGTCGACACCTTTGGGCACTACACAGATACGCAGTATTTT. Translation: CSVDTFGHYTDTQYF.

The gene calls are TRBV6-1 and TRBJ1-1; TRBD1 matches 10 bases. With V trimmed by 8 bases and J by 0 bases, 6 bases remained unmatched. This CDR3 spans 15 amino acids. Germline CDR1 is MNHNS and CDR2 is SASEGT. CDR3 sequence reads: CASVPGQGMNTEAFF. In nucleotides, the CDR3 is TGTGCCAGCGTCCCGGGACAGGGGATGAACACTGAAGCTTTCTTT.

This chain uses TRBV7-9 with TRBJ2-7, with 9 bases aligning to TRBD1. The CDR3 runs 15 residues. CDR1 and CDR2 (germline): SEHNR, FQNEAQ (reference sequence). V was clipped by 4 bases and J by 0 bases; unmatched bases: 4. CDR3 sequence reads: CASSSQGAISYEQYF. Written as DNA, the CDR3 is TGTGCCAGCAGCTCACAGGGGGCTATCTCCTACGAGCAGTACTTC. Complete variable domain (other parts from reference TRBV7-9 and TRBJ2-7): DTGVSQNPRHKITKRGQNVTFRCDPISEHNRLYWYRQTLGQGPEFLTYFQNEAQLEKSRLLSDRFSAERPKGSFSTLEIQRTEQGDSAMYLCASSSQGAISYEQYFGPGTRLTVT.

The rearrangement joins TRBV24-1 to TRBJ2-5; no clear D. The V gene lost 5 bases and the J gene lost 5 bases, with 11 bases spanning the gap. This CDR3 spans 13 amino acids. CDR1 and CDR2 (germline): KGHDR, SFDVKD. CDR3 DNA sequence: TGTGCCACCAGTGGGTCAGCCGGGGAGACCCAGTACTTC. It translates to CATSGSAGETQYF.

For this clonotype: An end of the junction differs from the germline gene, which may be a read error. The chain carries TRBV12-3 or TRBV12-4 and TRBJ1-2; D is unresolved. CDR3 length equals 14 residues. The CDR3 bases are TGTGCCAGCAGTCCCCTTTGGTTTAGGTATGGCTGCACCTTC. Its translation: CASSPLWFRYGCTF.

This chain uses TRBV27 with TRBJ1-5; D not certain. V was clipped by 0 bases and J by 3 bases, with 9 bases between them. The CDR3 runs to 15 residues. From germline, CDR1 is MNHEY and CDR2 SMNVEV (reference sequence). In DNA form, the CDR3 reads TGTGCCAGCAGTTTATCAGGCAGTCACAATCAGCCCCAGCATTTT. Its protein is CASSLSGSHNQPQHF.

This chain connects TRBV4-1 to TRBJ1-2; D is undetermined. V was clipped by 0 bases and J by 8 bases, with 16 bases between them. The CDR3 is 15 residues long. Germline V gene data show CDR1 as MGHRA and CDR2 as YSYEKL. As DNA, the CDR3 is TGCGCCAGCAGCCAAGAGGGCAGGCATTTGGACGGCTACACCTTC. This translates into CASSQEGRHLDGYTF.

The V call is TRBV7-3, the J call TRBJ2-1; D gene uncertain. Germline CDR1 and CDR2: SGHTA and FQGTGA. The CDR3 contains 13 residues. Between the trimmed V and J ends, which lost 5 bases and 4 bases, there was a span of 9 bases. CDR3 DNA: TGTGCCAGCAGCCTTGGGCGATACAATGAGCAGTTCTTC. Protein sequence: CASSLGRYNEQFF.

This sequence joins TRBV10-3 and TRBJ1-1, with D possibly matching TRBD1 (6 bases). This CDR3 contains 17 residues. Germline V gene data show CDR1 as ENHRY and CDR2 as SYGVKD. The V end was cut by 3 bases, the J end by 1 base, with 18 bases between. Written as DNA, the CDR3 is TGTGCCATCAGTGAAGACCCACCGGGACAAGCGAACACTGAAGCTTTCTTT. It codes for CAISEDPPGQANTEAFF.

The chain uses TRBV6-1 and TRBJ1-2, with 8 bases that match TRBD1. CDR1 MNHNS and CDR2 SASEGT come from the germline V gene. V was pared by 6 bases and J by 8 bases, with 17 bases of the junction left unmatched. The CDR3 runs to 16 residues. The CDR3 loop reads CASRLGQGQGVWGYTF. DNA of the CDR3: TGTGCCAGCAGGCTAGGACAGGGACAAGGGGTGTGGGGCTACACCTTC.

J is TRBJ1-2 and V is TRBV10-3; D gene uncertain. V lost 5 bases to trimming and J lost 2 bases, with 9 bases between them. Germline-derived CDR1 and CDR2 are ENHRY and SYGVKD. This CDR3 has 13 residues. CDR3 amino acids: CAISPTENYGYTF. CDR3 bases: TGTGCCATCAGTCCCACAGAGAACTATGGCTACACCTTC.

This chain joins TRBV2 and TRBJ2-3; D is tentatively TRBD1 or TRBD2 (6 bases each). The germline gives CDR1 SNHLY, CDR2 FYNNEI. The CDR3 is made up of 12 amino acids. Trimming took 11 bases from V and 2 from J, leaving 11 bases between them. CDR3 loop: CAGGPVTDTQYF. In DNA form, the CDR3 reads TGTGCCGGGGGGCCCGTCACAGATACGCAGTATTTT.

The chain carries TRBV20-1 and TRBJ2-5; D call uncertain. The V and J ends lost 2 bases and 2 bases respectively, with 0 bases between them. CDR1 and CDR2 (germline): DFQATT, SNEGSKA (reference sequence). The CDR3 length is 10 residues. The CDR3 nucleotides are TGCAGTGCTAGACAAGAGACCCAGTACTTC. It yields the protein CSARQETQYF.

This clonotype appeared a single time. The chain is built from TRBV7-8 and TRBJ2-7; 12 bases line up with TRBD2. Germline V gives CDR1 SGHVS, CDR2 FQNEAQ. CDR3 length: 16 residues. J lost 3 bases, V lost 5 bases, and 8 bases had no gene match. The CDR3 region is CASSTGTSGRHYEQYF. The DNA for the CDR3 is TGTGCCAGCAGCACAGGGACTAGCGGGCGACACTACGAGCAGTACTTC. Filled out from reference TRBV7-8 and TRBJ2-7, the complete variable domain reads GAGVSQSPRYKVAKRGQDVALRCDPISGHVSLFWYQQALGQGPEFLTYFQNEAQLDKSGLPSDRFFAERPEGSVSTLKIQRTQQEDSAVYLCASSTGTSGRHYEQYFGPGTRLTVT.